This T cell receptor beta chain derives from a study of T cell repertoires in aging, cancer and after chemotherapy. About the study: Pre- and post-chemotherapy samples were paired from chronic lymphocytic leukemia patients treated with fludarabine- or bendamustine-based regimens.

This CDR3 region has 15 residues. CDR1 KGHDR and CDR2 SFDVKD come from the germline V gene. Unmatched junction bases numbered 4, after V lost 4 bases and J lost 2 bases. As regards this clonotype: Its antigen remains unknown.

TRB rearrangements spanning V, D and J were amplified using mixed TRB-A/B primers. TCRdb recomputed calls from the multiplex PCR reads with MiXCR, one row per CDR3 protein. The sample lists about 8,600 distinct CDR3 sequences, 20% to 30% occurring once. Broader study findings: Lymphoid organ infiltration in hematological cancer patients may impair thymic emigration or peripheral T cell expansion. In cancer patients, declining TCR diversity with age involved lost richness and lost evenness.

The template was genomic DNA from peripheral blood, not RNA. J is TRBJ2-7 and V is TRBV24-1, with 10 nucleotides matching TRBD1. Sequencing was carried out using blood. The clonotype comes from a human donor with a blood cancer. CDR3 sequence: CATSDPGTGAYEQYF. The CDR3 region has the DNA TGTGCCACCAGTGACCCCGGGACAGGGGCCTACGAGCAGTACTTC.